Below are 21 T cell receptor beta chains sequenced from a single sample in a study of T-cell reconstitution after alpha-beta-depleted transplantation in children. Unique molecular identifiers featured in how the TCRbeta library was prepared. TCRdb re-derived calls from the PCR reads in MiXCR, one entry per CDR3 protein. The data show 83,000 or so distinct CDR3 sequences, approximately 8.4% seen once. The source material was PBMCs from the stem cell graft donor, sampled from the stem cell graft. The receptors were sampled from a human donor who donated a stem cell graft to a child with congenital amegakaryocytic thrombocytopenia.

This clonotype came up many times. The chain is built from TRBV5-1 and TRBJ2-1; 9 bases match TRBD2. The germline V gene encodes CDR1 SGHRS and CDR2 YFSETQ. CDR3 size: 15 residues. V lost 4 bases to trimming and J lost 6 bases; unmatched junction nucleotides: 8. CDR3 sequence (DNA): TGCGCCAGCAGCCGCCAAGCGGGAGGAGGCAATGAGCAGTTCTTC. This codes for CASSRQAGGGNEQFF.

Many counts were recorded for this clonotype. The gene calls are TRBV27 and TRBJ1-2; TRBD1 might be the D (5 bases). The V gene's germline CDR1 is MNHEY and CDR2 SMNVEV (reference sequence). Between the trimmed V and J ends, which lost 0 bases and 8 bases, there was a span of 16 bases. The CDR3 runs to 15 residues. CDR3 sequence (DNA): TGTGCCAGCAGTTTATCATGGGGGAACCTCTGGGGCTACACCTTC. Its translation is CASSLSWGNLWGYTF.

This clonotype was observed at least ten times. This sequence joins TRBV12-3 or TRBV12-4 and TRBJ1-3; a weak D match, TRBD1 (6 bases). The V gene lost 4 bases and the J gene lost 5 bases, with 9 bases spanning the gap. This CDR3 has 13 amino acids. CDR3 DNA sequence: TGTGCCAGCAGTTGGACAGACCGAAACACCATATATTTT. Residues: CASSWTDRNTIYF.

In its sample, this clonotype is medium-sized. This CDR3 reads CSVVTGGLTEAFF. The CDR3 coding sequence is TGCAGCGTTGTCACAGGGGGCCTCACTGAAGCTTTCTTT. J is TRBJ1-1 and V is TRBV29-1; 9 bases fit TRBD1. V lost 4 bases, J lost 4 bases, and 4 bases stayed unmatched. There are 13 residues in the CDR3. Germline lookup yields CDR1 SQVTM and CDR2 ANQGSEA. Complete variable domain (other parts from reference TRBV29-1 and TRBJ1-1): SAVISQKPSRDICQRGTSLTIQCQVDSQVTMMFWYRQQPGQSLTLIATANQGSEATYESGFVIDKFPISRPNLTFSTLTVSNMSPEDSSIYLCSVVTGGLTEAFFGQGTRLTVV.

The chain recombines TRBV20-1 with TRBJ1-5; TRBD1 might be the D (6 bases). The V end lost 5 bases, the J end lost 7 bases, and 21 bases lay between the germline ends. Per germline, CDR1 DFQATT and CDR2 SNEGSKA (reference sequence). The CDR3 consists of 15 residues. In DNA, the CDR3 is TGCAGTGCTGTGTTGTCCCTACAGGGAGCGCAGCCCCAGCATTTT. This translates into CSAVLSLQGAQPQHF.

This clonotype was seen at least ten times. This chain links TRBV27 with TRBJ2-7, with D perhaps matching TRBD2 (6 bases). Trimming removed 5 bases from V and 6 bases from J, with 20 bases in between. Looked up from germline, CDR1 is MNHEY and CDR2 is SMNVEV (reference sequence). The length of the CDR3 is 15 residues. This CDR3 reads CASSPQSGLMREQYF. Written as DNA, the CDR3 is TGTGCCAGCAGTCCTCAATCGGGACTGATGCGCGAGCAGTACTTC.

This clonotype showed up many times. The chain carries TRBV5-1 and TRBJ2-7, with D possibly being TRBD1 (6 bases). V gave up 2 bases and J gave up 4 bases, with 16 bases separating them. CDR1 is SGHRS, CDR2 YFSETQ, per germline. The CDR3 loop spans 15 amino acids. CDR3 DNA sequence: TGCGCCAGCAGCTTAAATACAGGGTCTCCATACGAGCAGTACTTC. Translation gives CASSLNTGSPYEQYF.

Ten or more counts support this clonotype. The chain employs TRBV2 and TRBJ2-7; 7 bases align to TRBD2. Germline loops: CDR1 SNHLY, CDR2 FYNNEI. There are 12 residues in the CDR3. After removal of 8 bases from V and 3 bases from J, the junction contained 4 bases not matched to a gene. Here the CDR3 reads CASLGGNYEQYF. For the CDR3, the DNA is TGTGCCAGCTTGGGGGGGAACTACGAGCAGTACTTC.

This clonotype was picked up many times. The chain combines TRBV5-1 with TRBJ2-7, with 9 bases that match TRBD1. In germline, CDR1 is SGHRS, CDR2 YFSETQ. This CDR3 contains 15 residues. Losses at the gene ends were 3 bases for V and 2 bases for J; bases not matched to a gene: 6. The CDR3 DNA reads as TGCGCCAGCAGCTCGTCCGGACAGGGGACCTACGAGCAGTACTTC. Protein product: CASSSSGQGTYEQYF.

The chain carries TRBV14 and TRBJ2-5; D not resolved. V was clipped by 1 base and J by 5 bases, with 11 bases between them. Germline CDR1 is SGHDN and CDR2 is FVKESK. The CDR3 is 14 residues long. The CDR3 sequence is CASSQAGLAETQYF. The CDR3 DNA follows: TGTGCCAGCAGCCAAGCAGGATTGGCGGAGACCCAGTACTTC. The whole variable domain, remainder taken from reference TRBV14 and TRBJ2-5, is EAGVTQFPSHSVIEKGQTVTLRCDPISGHDNLYWYRRVMGKEIKFLLHFVKESKQDESGMPNNRFLAERTGGTYSTLKVQPAELEDSGVYFCASSQAGLAETQYFGPGTRLLVL.

This clonotype was detected ten times or more. This rearrangement joins TRBV12-3 or TRBV12-4 to TRBJ1-2, with 8 bases identical to TRBD1. Trimming took 2 bases from V and 6 from J; bases not matched to a gene: 5. CDR3 length: 14 residues. DNA of the CDR3: TGTGCCAGCAGTTTAAGTTCAGGGGGCAATGGCTACACCTTC. Its translation: CASSLSSGGNGYTF.

The gene calls are TRBV5-1 and TRBJ2-2; no reliable D call. V was shortened by 0 bases and J by 3 bases, with 6 bases between the two germline ends. The CDR3 is 14 amino acids. The germline V gene has CDR1 SGHRS and CDR2 YFSETQ. DNA for the CDR3: TGCGCCAGCAGCTTGGAGGTAGACACCGGGGAGCTGTTTTTT. This gives the protein CASSLEVDTGELFF.

This clonotype was seen ten or more times. The junction shows a germline mismatch at one end, possibly a read error. J is TRBJ2-5 and V is TRBV11-2, with D hard to call. The germline V gene encodes CDR1 SGHAT and CDR2 FQNNGV. CDR3 length: 14 residues. The CDR3 reads CTSSLGRDLGTQYF. CDR3 DNA: TGTACCAGCAGCTTAGGAAGGGATCTCGGGACCCAGTACTTC.

This clonotype was found many times. This chain connects TRBV20-1 to TRBJ1-5; the D is unclear. The germline V and J ends were trimmed by 2 bases and 8 bases, with 10 bases remaining between them. CDR3 length equals 12 residues. Germline-derived CDR1 and CDR2 are DFQATT and SNEGSKA (reference sequence). CDR3: CSARSPSEPQHF. In DNA form, the CDR3 reads TGCAGTGCTAGATCGCCGAGTGAGCCCCAGCATTTT.

This clonotype was counted at least ten times. The J gene is TRBJ2-3, the V gene TRBV29-1, with D possibly matching TRBD2 (6 bases). CDR3 length: 12 amino acids. The germline V gene encodes CDR1 SQVTM and CDR2 ANQGSEA. Deletions cut 4 bases from V and 4 bases from J, with 9 bases between. CDR3 sequence reads: CSVVEGPDTQYF. CDR3 coding DNA: TGCAGCGTTGTGGAGGGACCAGATACGCAGTATTTT.

This rearrangement joins TRBV7-9 to TRBJ1-4; D gene ambiguous. The CDR3 is 16 amino acids. Per germline, CDR1 SEHNR and CDR2 FQNEAQ (reference sequence). The germline V and J ends were trimmed by 4 bases and 3 bases, with 15 bases remaining between them. The CDR3 DNA sequence: TGTGCCAGCAGCTCAGGCCCTCGATGGGCTAATGAAAAACTGTTTTTT. It codes for CASSSGPRWANEKLFF.

This clonotype occurred many times. The rearrangement links TRBV7-8 to TRBJ1-2; D not certain. The germline gives CDR1 SGHVS, CDR2 FQNEAQ. V was trimmed by 1 base and J by 1 base, leaving 10 bases between them. The CDR3 is made up of 15 amino acids. The CDR3 sequence is CASSLGSGSNYGYTF. DNA of the CDR3: TGTGCCAGCAGCTTAGGGTCCGGGAGTAACTATGGCTACACCTTC.

The V gene is TRBV4-1, the J gene TRBJ2-7, with 9 bases aligning to TRBD2. The CDR3 totals 15 residues. The germline gives CDR1 MGHRA, CDR2 YSYEKL. The V gene end was trimmed by 4 bases and the J gene end by 6 bases; junction bases not matched to a gene: 10. The CDR3 reads CASSPRVAGVPEQYF. In nucleotides, the CDR3 is TGCGCCAGCAGCCCGAGAGTAGCGGGAGTGCCCGAGCAGTACTTC.

This clonotype was found many times. V usage is TRBV5-1 and J usage is TRBJ1-1; TRBD1 might be the D (5 bases). Trimming pared 0 bases from V and 0 bases from J, leaving 9 bases between. CDR3 size: 15 residues. Looked up from germline, CDR1 is SGHRS and CDR2 is YFSETQ. The CDR3, as DNA: TGCGCCAGCAGCTTGGTGGGGGGATTGAACACTGAAGCTTTCTTT. Translation gives CASSLVGGLNTEAFF.

This clonotype was picked up many times. The rearrangement uses TRBV6-2 or TRBV6-3 and TRBJ1-5; D uncertain. Per germline, CDR1 MNHEY and CDR2 SVGEGT. Trimming removed 2 bases at V and 1 base at J, with 9 bases between. This CDR3 contains 15 residues. CDR3 in amino acids: CASSYTGMSNQPQHF. CDR3 in DNA: TGTGCCAGCAGTTACACGGGGATGAGCAATCAGCCCCAGCATTTT.

This clonotype was detected ten times or more. The chain recombines TRBV30 with TRBJ1-2; weak D call: TRBD1 (6 bases). This CDR3 has 14 amino acids. Germline CDR1 is GTSNPN and CDR2 is SVGIG (reference sequence). V lost 0 bases and J 4 bases, leaving 12 bases between the germline ends. The DNA for the CDR3 is TGTGCCTGGAGTGTAAACAGGGCCTCCTATGGCTACACCTTC. The encoded protein is CAWSVNRASYGYTF. Supplemented by reference TRBV30 and TRBJ1-2, the full variable domain reads SQTIHQWPATLVQPVGSPLSLECTVEGTSNPNLYWYRQAAGRGLQLLFYSVGIGQISSEVPQNLSASRPQDRQFILSSKKLLLSDSGFYLCAWSVNRASYGYTFGSGTRLTVV.